This TCR beta chain was identified in a study of blood T cells in healthy people across ages. Healthy Caucasian individuals from Russia aged roughly 6 to 90 were enrolled as donors. Extraction of total RNA produced a minimum of 5.5 micrograms from each sample. The use of a sample-barcoded 5' primer and a J-beta primer mix characterized a second PCR of roughly 6 to 11 cycles. Each of the cDNA molecules was tagged by a template-switch adaptor with 12 random nucleotides. Each CDR3 protein is one row after TCRdb ran MiXCR on the 5' RACE reads. The sample includes roughly 500,000 distinct CDR3 sequences, approximately 25% of them seen just once. With regard to this clonotype: The antigen is undetermined. The junction departs from the called germline gene at one end, perhaps through a read error.

General study results and limits: Higher diversity and more naive CD4+ cells were features of long-lived donors, compared to aged donors.

Germline-derived CDR1 and CDR2 are SGHRS and YFSETQ. CDR3 length: 13 amino acids. V usage is TRBV5-1 and J usage is TRBJ2-7; possible D gene TRBD1, 8 bases. Specimen: blood. This TCR was recovered from a woman in her 70s in good health. CDR3 sequence reads: CASSSGTGSRENF. The CDR3 coding sequence is TGCGCCAGCAGCTCCGGGACAGGTTCGCGGGAGAACTTC.